The present entry profiles one T cell receptor beta chain with its context. The data are from a study of Ad26.COV2.S vaccination and SARS-CoV-2 variants. Study background: Intramuscular Ad26.COV2.S at 5x10^10 or 1x10^11 viral particles.

Treatment here: around 19 received Ad26.COV2.S at low or high dose, single or two shots; about 5 received placebo; per-sample allocation not given. The investigators took samples on day 63 after the first vaccine or placebo injection. Repertoires were generated with immunoSEQ multiplex PCR, while TCRdb's copy carries only in-frame clones and drops some. The table records around 300,000 clones, roughly 90% of them present only once. The sample in question was peripheral blood, obtained in a trial of Ad26.COV2.S vaccine versus placebo. This receptor was obtained from a person aged 18-65 years who received the Ad26.COV2.S COVID-19 vaccine or a placebo.

The CDR3 DNA reads as TGTGCCTGGAGTCCCTCCCTAGCGGGAGTTGGGCAGTACTTC. Translating gives CAWSPSLAGVGQYF. The V call is TRBV30, the J call TRBJ2-7; 10 positions agree with TRBD2. Germline values: CDR1 GTSNPN, CDR2 SVGIG (reference sequence). This CDR3 comprises 14 residues. V gave up 2 bases and J gave up 9 bases; unmatched junction bases: 10. Drawing the rest from reference TRBV30 and TRBJ2-7, the complete variable domain is SQTIHQWPATLVQPVGSPLSLECTVEGTSNPNLYWYRQAAGRGLQLLFYSVGIGQISSEVPQNLSASRPQDRQFILSSKKLLLSDSGFYLCAWSPSLAGVGQYFGPGTRLTVT.